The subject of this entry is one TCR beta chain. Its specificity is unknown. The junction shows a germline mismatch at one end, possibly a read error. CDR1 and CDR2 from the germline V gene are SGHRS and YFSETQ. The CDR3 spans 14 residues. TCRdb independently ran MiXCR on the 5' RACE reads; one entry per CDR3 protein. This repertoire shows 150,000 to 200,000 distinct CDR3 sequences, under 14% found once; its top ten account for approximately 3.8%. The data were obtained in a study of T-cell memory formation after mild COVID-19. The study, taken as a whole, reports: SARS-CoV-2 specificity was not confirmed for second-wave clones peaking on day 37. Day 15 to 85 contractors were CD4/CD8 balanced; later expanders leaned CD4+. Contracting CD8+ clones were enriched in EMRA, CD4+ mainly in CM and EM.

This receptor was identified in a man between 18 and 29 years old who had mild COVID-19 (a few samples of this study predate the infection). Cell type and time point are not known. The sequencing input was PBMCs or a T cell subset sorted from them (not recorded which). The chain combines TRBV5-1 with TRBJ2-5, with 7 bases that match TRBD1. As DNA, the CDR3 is TGCGCCAGCAGCGAGGGGGCGTACCAAGCGACCCAGTACTTC. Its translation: CASSEGAYQATQYF.